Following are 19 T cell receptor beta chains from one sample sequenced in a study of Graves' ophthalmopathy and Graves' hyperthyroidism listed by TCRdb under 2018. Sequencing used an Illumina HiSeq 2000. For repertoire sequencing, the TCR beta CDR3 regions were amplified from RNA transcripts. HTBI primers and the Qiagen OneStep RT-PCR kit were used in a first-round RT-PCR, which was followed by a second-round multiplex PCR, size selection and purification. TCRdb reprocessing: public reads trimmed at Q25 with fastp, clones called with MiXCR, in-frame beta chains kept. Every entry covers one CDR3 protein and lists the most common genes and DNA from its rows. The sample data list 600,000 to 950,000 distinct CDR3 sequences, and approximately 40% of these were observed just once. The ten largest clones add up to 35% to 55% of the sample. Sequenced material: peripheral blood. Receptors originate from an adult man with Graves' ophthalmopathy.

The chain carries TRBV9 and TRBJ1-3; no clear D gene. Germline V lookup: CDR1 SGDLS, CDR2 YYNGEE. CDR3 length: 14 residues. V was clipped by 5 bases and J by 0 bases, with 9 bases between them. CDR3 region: CASRRPDSGNTIYF. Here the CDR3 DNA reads TGTGCCAGCAGGAGACCGGACTCTGGAAACACCATATATTTT.

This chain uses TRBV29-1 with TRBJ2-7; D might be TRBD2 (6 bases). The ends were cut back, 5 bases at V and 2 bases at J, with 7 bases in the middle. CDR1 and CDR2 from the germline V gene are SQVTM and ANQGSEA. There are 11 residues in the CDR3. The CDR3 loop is CSVRGTYEQYF. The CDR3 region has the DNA TGCAGCGTTCGGGGGACCTACGAGCAGTACTTC.

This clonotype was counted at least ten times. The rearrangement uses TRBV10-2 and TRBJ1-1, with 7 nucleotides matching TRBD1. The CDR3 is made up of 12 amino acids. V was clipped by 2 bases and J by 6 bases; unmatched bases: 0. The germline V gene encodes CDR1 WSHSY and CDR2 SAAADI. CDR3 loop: CASSETGAEAFF. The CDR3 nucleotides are TGCGCCAGCAGTGAGACAGGGGCTGAAGCTTTCTTT.

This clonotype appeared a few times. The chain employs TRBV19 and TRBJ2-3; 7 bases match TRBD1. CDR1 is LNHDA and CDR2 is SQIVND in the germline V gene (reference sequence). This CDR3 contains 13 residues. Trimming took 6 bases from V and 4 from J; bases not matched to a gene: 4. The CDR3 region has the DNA TGTGCCAGTAGCCAAGGGGGCGCAGATACGCAGTATTTT. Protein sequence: CASSQGGADTQYF.

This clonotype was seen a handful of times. CDR3 protein: CASSFRYPTGVDTEAFF. The CDR3 nucleotides are TGCGCCAGCAGCTTCCGGTACCCCACGGGGGTCGACACTGAAGCTTTCTTT. This chain connects TRBV5-1 to TRBJ1-1; weak D call: TRBD1 (5 bases). V was trimmed by 2 bases and J by 3 bases, leaving 20 bases between them. The CDR3 is 17 residues long. From germline, CDR1 is SGHRS and CDR2 YFSETQ.

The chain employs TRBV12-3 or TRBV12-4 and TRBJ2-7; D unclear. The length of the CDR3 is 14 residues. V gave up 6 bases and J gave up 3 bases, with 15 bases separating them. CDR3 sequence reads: CASSLNTESYEQYF. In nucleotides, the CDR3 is TGTGCCAGCAGCCTTAATACCGAGAGCTACGAGCAGTACTTC.

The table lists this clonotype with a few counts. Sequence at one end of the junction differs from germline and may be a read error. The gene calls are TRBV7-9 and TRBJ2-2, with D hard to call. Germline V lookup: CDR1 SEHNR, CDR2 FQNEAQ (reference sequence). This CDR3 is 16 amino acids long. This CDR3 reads CASSQDPNSNTGELFF. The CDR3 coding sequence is TGCGCCAGCAGCCAAGATCCCAACAGCAACACCGGGGAGCTGTTTTTT.

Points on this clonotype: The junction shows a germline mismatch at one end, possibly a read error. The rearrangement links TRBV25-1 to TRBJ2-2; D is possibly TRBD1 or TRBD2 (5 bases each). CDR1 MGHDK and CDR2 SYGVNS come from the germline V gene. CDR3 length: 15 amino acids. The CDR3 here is CAGSALMGDTGELFF. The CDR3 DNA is TGTGCCGGCAGTGCCCTGATGGGGGACACCGGGGAGCTGTTTTTT.

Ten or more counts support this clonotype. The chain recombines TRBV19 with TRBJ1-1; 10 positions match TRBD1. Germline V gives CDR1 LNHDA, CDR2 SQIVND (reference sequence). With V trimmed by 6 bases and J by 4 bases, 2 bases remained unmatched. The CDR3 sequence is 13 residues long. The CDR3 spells CASRRTGGTEAFF. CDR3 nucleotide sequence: TGTGCCAGTAGGCGGACAGGGGGCACTGAAGCTTTCTTT.

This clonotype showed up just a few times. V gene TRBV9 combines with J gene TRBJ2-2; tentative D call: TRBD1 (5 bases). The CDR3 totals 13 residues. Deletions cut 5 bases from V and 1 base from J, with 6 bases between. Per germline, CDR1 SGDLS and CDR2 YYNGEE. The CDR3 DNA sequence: TGTGCCAGCAGGGACAAGAACACCGGGGAGCTGTTTTTT. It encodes CASRDKNTGELFF.

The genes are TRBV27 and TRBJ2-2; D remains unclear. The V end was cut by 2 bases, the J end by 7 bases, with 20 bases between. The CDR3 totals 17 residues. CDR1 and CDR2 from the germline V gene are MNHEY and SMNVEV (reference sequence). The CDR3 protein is CASSLALGTAYRGELFF. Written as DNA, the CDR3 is TGTGCCAGCAGTTTAGCGCTCGGAACGGCTTATCGCGGGGAGCTGTTTTTT.

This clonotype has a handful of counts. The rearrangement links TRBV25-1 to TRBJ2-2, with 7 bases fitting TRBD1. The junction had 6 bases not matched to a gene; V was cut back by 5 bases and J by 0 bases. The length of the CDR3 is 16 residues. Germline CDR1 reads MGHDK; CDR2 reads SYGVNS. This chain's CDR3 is CASSPLGQTNTGELFF. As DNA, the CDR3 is TGTGCCAGCAGTCCCTTGGGACAGACGAACACCGGGGAGCTGTTTTTT.

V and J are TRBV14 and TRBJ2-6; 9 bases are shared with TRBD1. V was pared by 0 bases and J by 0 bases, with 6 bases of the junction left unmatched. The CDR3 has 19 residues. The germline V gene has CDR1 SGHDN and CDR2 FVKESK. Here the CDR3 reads CASSQEIGTGSSGANVLTF. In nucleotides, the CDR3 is TGTGCCAGCAGCCAAGAAATAGGGACAGGGAGCTCTGGGGCCAACGTCCTGACTTTC.

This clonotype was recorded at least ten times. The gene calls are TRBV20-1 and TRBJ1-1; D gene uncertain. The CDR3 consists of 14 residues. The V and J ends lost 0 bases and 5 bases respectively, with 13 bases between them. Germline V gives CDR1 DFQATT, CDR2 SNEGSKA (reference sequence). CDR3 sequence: CSAREGAGGTEAFF. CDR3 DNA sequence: TGCAGTGCTAGAGAGGGAGCTGGAGGTACTGAAGCTTTCTTT.

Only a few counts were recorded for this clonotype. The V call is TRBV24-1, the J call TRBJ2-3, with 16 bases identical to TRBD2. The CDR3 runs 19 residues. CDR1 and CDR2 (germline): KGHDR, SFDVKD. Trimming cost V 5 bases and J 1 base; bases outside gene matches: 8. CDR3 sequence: CATSAVGLAGGPGTDTQYF. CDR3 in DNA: TGTGCCACCAGTGCCGTGGGACTAGCGGGAGGGCCCGGCACAGATACGCAGTATTTT.

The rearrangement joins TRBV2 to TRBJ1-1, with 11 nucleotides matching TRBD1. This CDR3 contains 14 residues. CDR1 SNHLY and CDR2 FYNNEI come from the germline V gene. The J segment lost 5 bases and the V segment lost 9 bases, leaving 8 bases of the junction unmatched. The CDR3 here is CASWTGGLVTEAFF. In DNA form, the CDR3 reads TGTGCCAGTTGGACAGGGGGCTTGGTTACTGAAGCTTTCTTT.

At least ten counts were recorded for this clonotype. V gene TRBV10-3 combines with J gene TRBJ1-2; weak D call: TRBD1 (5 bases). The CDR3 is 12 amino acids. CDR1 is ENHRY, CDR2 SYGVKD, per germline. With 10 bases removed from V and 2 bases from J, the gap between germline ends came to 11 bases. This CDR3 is CATLRGNYGYTF. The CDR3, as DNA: TGTGCCACCCTCCGGGGCAACTATGGCTACACCTTC.

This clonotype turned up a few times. CDR3: CASSVGGGLNQPQHF. CDR3 DNA sequence: TGTGCCAGCAGCGTAGGGGGGGGGCTGAATCAGCCCCAGCATTTT. V is TRBV9 and J is TRBJ1-5; D might be TRBD1 (6 bases). CDR3 length equals 15 residues. V lost 0 bases and J 4 bases, leaving 11 bases between the germline ends. The germline gives CDR1 SGDLS, CDR2 YYNGEE. Supplemented by reference TRBV9 and TRBJ1-5, the full variable domain reads DSGVTQTPKHLITATGQRVTLRCSPRSGDLSVYWYQQSLDQGLQFLIQYYNGEERAKGNILERFSAQQFPDLHSELNLSSLELGDSALYFCASSVGGGLNQPQHFGDGTRLSIL.

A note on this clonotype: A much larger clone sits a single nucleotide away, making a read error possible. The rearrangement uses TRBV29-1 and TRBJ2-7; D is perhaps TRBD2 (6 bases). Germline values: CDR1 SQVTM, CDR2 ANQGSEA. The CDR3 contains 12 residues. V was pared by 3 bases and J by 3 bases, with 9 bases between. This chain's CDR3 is CSVEQGGYEQYF. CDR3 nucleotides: TGCAGCGTTGAGCAGGGAGGCTACGAGCAGTACTTC.